The 23 T cell receptor beta chains listed next were all sequenced from one sample in a study of shared clonotypes between healthy human individuals. Sequencing used immunoSEQ multiplex PCR; TCRdb keeps in-frame clones, though not all of them. The sample has millions of clones; more than 90% are singletons. The sample comprised naive CD4+ T cells sorted from blood. Subset defined: CD45RA+ positively selected. The receptors were sampled from a young man in good health.

The sample holds one count of this clone. The V gene is TRBV18, the J gene TRBJ2-2; D is perhaps TRBD2 (6 bases). Germline loops: CDR1 KGHSH, CDR2 LQKENI. The V end lost 3 bases, the J end lost 4 bases, and 15 bases lay between the germline ends. The CDR3 loop spans 16 amino acids. DNA for the CDR3: TGTGCCAGCTCACCTCTCGGGTCCGGGGGCACCGGGGAGCTGTTTTTT. Its protein is CASSPLGSGGTGELFF.

Regarding this clone: The same CDR3 can be traced to other DNA sequences in this sample. The chain links TRBV7-2 to TRBJ2-5; 9 bases match TRBD2. The CDR3 is made up of 14 amino acids. Germline loops: CDR1 SGHTA, CDR2 FQGNSA. V dropped 3 bases and J dropped 3; count of bases not matched to a gene: 2. The CDR3 here is CASSLGLAEETQYF. The CDR3 DNA sequence: TGTGCCAGCAGCTTGGGACTAGCTGAAGAGACCCAGTACTTC. Based on the CDR3 plus reference TRBV7-2 and TRBJ2-5, the full variable domain is GAGVSQSPSNKVTEKGKDVELRCDPISGHTALYWYRQSLGQGLEFLIYFQGNSAPDKSGLPSDRFSAERTGGSVSTLTIQRTQQEDSAVYLCASSLGLAEETQYFGPGTRLLVL.

This rearrangement joins TRBV2 to TRBJ1-2; D might be TRBD1 (6 bases). Germline CDR1 and CDR2: SNHLY and FYNNEI. The CDR3 contains 16 residues. The V end lost 2 bases, the J end lost 3 bases, and 16 bases lay between the germline ends. In DNA, the CDR3 is TGTGCCAGCAGTGAATCGGTAGGGGGGGCTTACTATGGCTACACCTTC. Protein product: CASSESVGGAYYGYTF.

The chain combines TRBV4-2 with TRBJ2-5; 13 positions agree with TRBD2. This CDR3 contains 16 residues. Germline V lookup: CDR1 LGHNA, CDR2 YNFKEQ. J gave up 3 bases and V 2 bases, and 3 bases lay outside the gene matches. CDR3: CASSQQGLAGEETQYF. CDR3 bases: TGTGCCAGCAGCCAACAAGGACTAGCGGGGGAAGAGACCCAGTACTTC.

The rearrangement joins TRBV6-5 to TRBJ2-7; 7 bases agree with TRBD1. The CDR3 consists of 14 residues. The germline CDR1 and CDR2 sequences are MNHEY and SVGAGI. V dropped 6 bases and J dropped 3; count of bases not matched to a gene: 8. Written as DNA, the CDR3 is TGTGCCAGCAGGAGGGACAGCAGAATCTACGAGCAGTACTTC. This codes for CASRRDSRIYEQYF.

V is TRBV20-1 and J is TRBJ2-7; the match to TRBD2 covers 8 bases. From germline, CDR1 is DFQATT and CDR2 SNEGSKA (reference sequence). The CDR3 totals 11 residues. The V segment lost 6 bases and the J segment 3 bases; nucleotides outside the gene matches: 1. The CDR3 reads CSAAGDYEQYF. The CDR3 nucleotides read TGCAGTGCAGCGGGGGACTACGAGCAGTACTTC.

Remarks on this clone: Other DNA sequences from this sample encode an identical CDR3 as well. V and J are TRBV4-1 and TRBJ2-5; D unresolved. V dropped 0 bases and J dropped 5 bases, with 10 bases sitting between them. There are 14 residues in the CDR3. Per germline, CDR1 MGHRA and CDR2 YSYEKL. The CDR3 DNA follows: TGCGCCAGCAGCCAAGATCGGGCTGGGGAGACCCAGTACTTC. It codes for CASSQDRAGETQYF.

The CDR3 spells CASIRTGRNYGYTF. The CDR3 bases are TGTGCCAGCATTAGGACAGGTCGGAACTATGGCTACACCTTC. The chain employs TRBV6-1 and TRBJ1-2, with 7 positions matching TRBD1. The CDR3 has 14 residues. After removal of 7 bases from V and 2 bases from J, the junction contained 7 bases not matched to a gene. The V gene's germline CDR1 is MNHNS and CDR2 SASEGT.

The chain couples TRBV11-1 to TRBJ2-1; TRBD2 agrees at 14 bases. The CDR3 has 16 residues. The V and J ends lost 8 bases and 9 bases, in that order; junction bases with no gene match: 12. Germline V gives CDR1 SGHAT, CDR2 FQDESV (reference sequence). The CDR3 reads CASDSGTSGGESEQFF. The CDR3 nucleotides read TGTGCCAGCGACTCCGGGACTAGCGGGGGCGAGAGTGAGCAGTTCTTC.

This rearrangement joins TRBV15 to TRBJ2-7, with TRBD2 matching over 10 bases. The V segment lost 0 bases and the J segment 1 base; nucleotides outside the gene matches: 9. This CDR3 has 18 amino acids. Germline loops: CDR1 LNHNV, CDR2 YYDKDF (reference sequence). CDR3 in DNA: TGTGCCACCAGCAGAGATTTGGCGGGACTAGCGACTTCCTACGAGCAGTACTTC. Translated: CATSRDLAGLATSYEQYF.

The chain employs TRBV11-3 and TRBJ2-1; 8 nucleotides align to TRBD2. J lost 2 bases, V lost 4 bases, and 4 bases had no gene match. Germline CDR1 SGHNT, CDR2 YENEEA. CDR3 length: 15 amino acids. CDR3 nucleotide sequence: TGTGCCAGCAGCTCCAGCGGGAGCCCCTACAATGAGCAGTTCTTC. Its translation: CASSSSGSPYNEQFF.

This clone has a single count. V usage is TRBV19 and J usage is TRBJ2-1; D may be TRBD2 (6 bases). Germline CDR1 LNHDA, CDR2 SQIVND (reference sequence). The CDR3 covers 14 residues. V lost 5 bases and J 6 bases, leaving 14 bases between the germline ends. CDR3 DNA sequence: TGTGCCAGTAGTCCGGGACTGGGACCCAATGAGCAGTTCTTC. This sequence encodes CASSPGLGPNEQFF.

This CDR3 is CASSSTGAGGYTF. The DNA of the CDR3 is TGTGCCAGCAGTTCCACAGGGGCGGGTGGCTACACCTTC. This chain connects TRBV2 to TRBJ1-2, with TRBD1 identical over 7 bases. This CDR3 region has 13 residues. V lost 5 bases, J lost 7 bases, and 7 bases stayed unmatched. Germline V CDR1 and CDR2: SNHLY, FYNNEI.

V and J are TRBV4-1 and TRBJ2-4; maybe TRBD1 (5 bases). The CDR3 has 15 residues. The germline gives CDR1 MGHRA, CDR2 YSYEKL. V lost 1 base, J lost 0 bases, and 7 bases lay in between. CDR3 DNA: TGCGCCAGCAGCCAAGCCAGGGTAGCCAAAAACATTCAGTACTTC. This gives the protein CASSQARVAKNIQYF.

The J gene is TRBJ1-1, the V gene TRBV6-1; no reliable D call. V was pared by 7 bases and J by 3 bases, with 9 bases between. CDR3 length: 12 residues. Germline lookup yields CDR1 MNHNS and CDR2 SASEGT. For the CDR3, the DNA is TGTGCCAGCAATCTCTTTTACACTGAAGCTTTCTTT. Encoded protein: CASNLFYTEAFF.

This rearrangement joins TRBV28 to TRBJ1-3; no clear D. Trimming took 1 base from V and 1 from J, leaving 5 bases between them. CDR3 length equals 14 residues. Germline V lookup: CDR1 MDHEN, CDR2 SYDVKM. The chain's CDR3 is CASSLSLSGNTIYF. In DNA form, the CDR3 reads TGTGCCAGCAGTTTATCACTTTCTGGAAACACCATATATTTT.

Comments on this clone: Other DNA sequences of this sample code for an identical CDR3. This chain uses TRBV7-9 with TRBJ2-1; 8 bases line up with TRBD2. The CDR3 has 14 amino acids. Germline V gene sequence: CDR1 SEHNR, CDR2 FQNEAQ (reference sequence). J lost 6 bases, V lost 5 bases, and 6 bases had no gene match. The CDR3: CASSLPGLGNEQFF. DNA for the CDR3: TGTGCCAGCAGCCTTCCGGGACTAGGCAATGAGCAGTTCTTC.

The chain couples TRBV18 to TRBJ2-5; 7 positions agree with TRBD2. CDR3 length: 14 residues. V lost 2 bases to trimming and J lost 5 bases; unmatched junction nucleotides: 5. In germline, CDR1 is KGHSH, CDR2 LQKENI. The CDR3, as DNA: TGTGCCAGCTCACCATTGGCCGGGAGGGAGACCCAGTACTTC. The encoded protein is CASSPLAGRETQYF.

The chain links TRBV14 to TRBJ2-1; 14 nucleotides agree with TRBD2. Germline loops: CDR1 SGHDN, CDR2 FVKESK. The CDR3 sequence is 19 residues long. Germline trimming cut 1 base from V and 4 bases from J; bases unmatched to any gene: 9. The CDR3 loop is CASSQVMTSGRARYNEQFF. The CDR3 bases are TGTGCCAGCAGCCAAGTTATGACTAGCGGGAGGGCACGATACAATGAGCAGTTCTTC.

V gene TRBV28 combines with J gene TRBJ1-5, with D hard to call. V lost 4 bases and J 3 bases, leaving 10 bases between the germline ends. Looked up from germline, CDR1 is MDHEN and CDR2 is SYDVKM. The CDR3 is 14 residues long. The CDR3 sequence: CASSSSPINQPQHF. CDR3 coding DNA: TGTGCCAGCAGTTCGTCGCCAATCAATCAGCCCCAGCATTTT.

V gene TRBV21-1 combines with J gene TRBJ2-7; TRBD2 is taken as the D call from the table, unchecked against the DNA. TRBV21-1 is marked as a pseudogene. CDR3 length equals 17 residues. Here the CDR3 DNA reads TGTGCCAGCAAGACCGGGACTAGCGGGGTCCACTCCTACGAGCAGTACTTC. Translated, it gives CASKTGTSGVHSYEQYF.

The rearrangement links TRBV2 to TRBJ2-3, with D hard to call. The CDR3 extends over 14 amino acids. Germline V gene lookup returns CDR1 SNHLY and CDR2 FYNNEI. V lost 6 bases and J lost 4, with 14 bases in between. CDR3 nucleotide sequence: TGTGCCAGCAGGGAGTCTAGATCCGCAGATACGCAGTATTTT. Amino acids: CASRESRSADTQYF.

Regarding this clone: Other nucleotide sequences in the sample specify the same CDR3. The V call is TRBV7-9, the J call TRBJ1-1; 7 nucleotides match TRBD1. The junction had 2 bases not matched to a gene; V was cut back by 3 bases and J by 4 bases. The CDR3 sequence is 13 residues long. CDR1 and CDR2 from the germline V gene are SEHNR and FQNEAQ (reference sequence). CDR3 in amino acids: CASSFRGATEAFF. Here the CDR3 DNA reads TGTGCCAGCAGCTTCAGGGGGGCCACTGAAGCTTTCTTT.